Sequencing of this T cell receptor beta chain was carried out in a study of cytomegalovirus exposure and HLA in healthy donors. Study outcomes and limitations: A subsequent analysis found that TCR clusters from the first cohort also tended to co-occur in the approximately 130 validation repertoires, with approximately 94% of cluster scores above 0. Cytomegalovirus-associated status was assigned to approximately 160 TCR beta chains. It was confirmed in vitro that a few of the CMV-associated chains were specific for CMV antigens.

The CDR3 is 16 residues long. Trimming removed 0 bases from V and 4 bases from J; junction bases left unmatched: 4. Germline loops: CDR1 MNHEY, CDR2 SMNVEV (reference sequence). Some clones are missing from TCRdb's copy, which holds only in-frame ones; the method was immunoSEQ multiplex PCR. The repertoire holds 100,000 to 150,000 clones, with about 89% as singletons. As for this clone: The antigen remains unidentified.

This clonotype was obtained from a woman between 18 and 30 years old in good health and CMV-seronegative. The chain couples TRBV27 to TRBJ2-1; 9 positions agree with TRBD2. What was sequenced was PBMCs. DNA for the CDR3: TGTGCCAGCAGTTTATCGAGACTAGCGGAATACAATGAGCAGTTCTTC. Translation: CASSLSRLAEYNEQFF.